The subject of this entry is one TCR beta chain. The antigen remains unidentified. The sample belongs to a study of cytomegalovirus exposure and HLA in healthy donors. Whole-study findings and limits: The study found most TCR sequences rare, yet found some public TCRs in many donors. DRB1 showed the most TCR associations and HLA-C the fewest in a later analysis, as rates varied by HLA locus. Prior analysis indicated that the majority of TCR beta V segments exhibited productivity approximately 90% or approximately 30% of the time.

Likely unrecorded immune exposures existed in these nominally healthy donors. The PCR employed 60 Vbeta primers together with 13 Jbeta primers. TCRdb keeps only in-frame clones here, not all; method: immunoSEQ multiplex PCR. The repertoire holds about 190,000 clones, with more than 65% as singletons. CDR1 is LNHDA and CDR2 is SQIVND in the germline V gene (reference sequence). Trimming took 6 bases from V and 3 from J, leaving 16 bases between them. The CDR3 runs to 15 residues. The TCR comes from a woman between 25 and 40 years old in good health and CMV-seropositive. The specimen was PBMCs. This chain uses TRBV19 with TRBJ2-3, with a weak D call TRBD1 (6 bases). CDR3 residues: CASSNSGEPTDTQYF. The CDR3, as DNA: TGTGCCAGTAGCAACTCAGGGGAGCCTACAGATACGCAGTATTTT.